These T cell receptor beta chains were read from a single sample in a study of blood T cell repertoires in COVID-19. Method: immunoSEQ multiplex PCR; TCRdb's copy keeps in-frame clones and lacks some. Of 120,000 to 150,000 clones in the sample, 60% to 85% were seen once. Sequencing was done on a sample of peripheral blood. The receptors were sampled from a man aged 45-65 years with acute or convalescent COVID-19. The CDR3 runs from the conserved cysteine through the conserved F or W. D genes are given only for firm matches. The size entry is marked missing in some rows and otherwise reads once, few, many or a size class.

CDR3 length: 14; J gene: TRBJ2-3; clone size: few; V gene: TRBV2; D gene: -; CDR3 protein: CASSEAQGTDTQYF; CDR3 DNA: TGTGCCAGCAGTGAAGCGCAGGGCACAGATACGCAGTATTTT
CDR3 length: 14; J gene: TRBJ2-2; clone size: -; V gene: TRBV2; D gene: TRBD1; CDR3 protein: CASRTGGNTGELFF; CDR3 DNA: TGTGCCAGCAGAACAGGGGGCAACACCGGGGAGCTGTTTTTT
CDR3 length: 16; J gene: TRBJ1-5; clone size: once; V gene: TRBV27; D gene: TRBD1; CDR3 protein: CASSLFGTASNQPQHF; CDR3 DNA: TGTGCCAGCAGTTTATTTGGGACAGCTAGCAATCAGCCCCAGCATTTT
CDR3 length: 16; J gene: TRBJ2-2; clone size: -; V gene: TRBV6-6; D gene: -; CDR3 protein: CASSRPTTGMVGELFF; CDR3 DNA: TGTGCCAGCAGTCGACCGACTACAGGGATGGTCGGGGAGCTGTTTTTT
CDR3 length: 16; J gene: TRBJ2-5; clone size: -; V gene: TRBV14; D gene: TRBD2; CDR3 protein: CASSPRLAGHQETQYF; CDR3 DNA: TGTGCCAGCAGTCCAAGACTAGCGGGGCACCAAGAGACCCAGTACTTC
CDR3 length: 11; J gene: TRBJ1-1; clone size: -; V gene: TRBV28; D gene: -; CDR3 protein: CASQRASEAFF; CDR3 DNA: TGTGCCAGCCAGAGGGCAAGTGAAGCTTTCTTT
CDR3 length: 16; J gene: TRBJ2-3; clone size: once; V gene: TRBV6-2/TRBV6-3; D gene: -; CDR3 protein: CASSYSDGAGSDTQYF; CDR3 DNA: TGTGCCAGCAGTTACTCGGATGGGGCAGGGTCAGATACGCAGTATTTT
CDR3 length: 11; J gene: TRBJ1-1; clone size: -; V gene: TRBV20-1; D gene: -; CDR3 protein: CSARTGTEAFF; CDR3 DNA: TGCAGTGCTAGAACGGGCACTGAAGCTTTCTTT
CDR3 length: 15; J gene: TRBJ1-4; clone size: -; V gene: TRBV19; D gene: -; CDR3 protein: CASSISAILNEKLFF; CDR3 DNA: TGTGCCAGTAGTATCTCAGCGATTCTTAATGAAAAACTGTTTTTT
CDR3 length: 13; J gene: TRBJ2-3; clone size: -; V gene: TRBV19; D gene: TRBD1; CDR3 protein: CASGTGGTDTQYF; CDR3 DNA: TGTGCCAGTGGTACAGGGGGCACAGATACGCAGTATTTT
CDR3 length: 16; J gene: TRBJ2-1; clone size: -; V gene: TRBV11-3; D gene: TRBD1; CDR3 protein: CASSLDGTGSSNEQFF; CDR3 DNA: TGTGCCAGCAGCTTAGACGGGACAGGGTCATCGAATGAGCAGTTCTTC
CDR3 length: 13; J gene: TRBJ1-2; clone size: -; V gene: TRBV5-4; D gene: -; CDR3 protein: CASSLGTDYGYTF; CDR3 DNA: TGTGCCAGCAGCTTGGGGACAGATTATGGCTACACCTTC
CDR3 length: 14; J gene: TRBJ2-1; clone size: -; V gene: TRBV11-2; D gene: -; CDR3 protein: CASSWERTNNEQFF; CDR3 DNA: TGTGCCAGCAGCTGGGAAAGGACAAACAATGAGCAGTTCTTC